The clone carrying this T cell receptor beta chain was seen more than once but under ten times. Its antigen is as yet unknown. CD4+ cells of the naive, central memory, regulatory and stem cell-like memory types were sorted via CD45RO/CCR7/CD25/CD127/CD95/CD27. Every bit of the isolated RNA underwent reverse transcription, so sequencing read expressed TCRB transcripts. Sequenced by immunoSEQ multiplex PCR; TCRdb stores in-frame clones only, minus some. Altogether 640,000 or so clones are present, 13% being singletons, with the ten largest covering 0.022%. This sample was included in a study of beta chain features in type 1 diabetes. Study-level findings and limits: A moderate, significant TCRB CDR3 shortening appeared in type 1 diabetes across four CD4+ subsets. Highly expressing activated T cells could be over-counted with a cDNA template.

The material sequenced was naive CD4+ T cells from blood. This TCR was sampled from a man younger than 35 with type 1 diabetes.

The CDR3 DNA follows: TGTGCCTGGAGTGTACAGCCCACGAACTATGGCTACACCTTC. This encodes CAWSVQPTNYGYTF. The chain uses TRBV30 and TRBJ1-2; no clear D. V was shortened by 0 bases and J by 2 bases, with 10 bases between the two germline ends. The CDR3 totals 14 residues. Germline V CDR1 and CDR2: GTSNPN, SVGIG (reference sequence).